The clone carrying this TCR beta chain appeared many times. These data originate in a study of blood T cells in healthy people across ages. Primers used in a second PCR of about 6 to 11 cycles were a sample-barcoded 5' primer and a J-beta primer mix. TCRdb used MiXCR to reprocess the 5' RACE reads, holding one entry per CDR3 protein. The table has some 940,000 distinct CDR3 sequences, 25% to 30% seen once. This same sample was also part of a study on T cells of mothers and their children.

The TCR originated in a woman aged 40 to 55 in good health. Sequenced: blood.

The CDR3 coding sequence is TGCAGTGCTAGACCGGGACAGGAACCACGTGGGAACTCTGGGGCCAACGTCCTGACTTTC. Its protein is CSARPGQEPRGNSGANVLTF. This chain joins TRBV20-1 and TRBJ2-6; TRBD1 matches at 8 bases. Per the germline V gene, CDR1 is DFQATT and CDR2 is SNEGSKA (reference sequence). This CDR3 spans 20 amino acids. V shed 2 bases and J 0 bases; nucleotides not matched to a gene: 15.